These T cell receptor beta chains were read from a single sample in a study of T cell responses to AZD1222 COVID-19 vaccine. The table came from immunoSEQ multiplex PCR; TCRdb's copy has only in-frame clones and leaves some out. The sample consists of roughly 190,000 clones, around 92% of them appearing once. Sequenced here: peripheral blood, sampled on day 0 of AZD1222 vaccination. These receptor sequences come from an adult in good health. The CDR3 runs from the conserved cysteine through the conserved F or W. Fields, in order: V gene, J gene, clone size, D gene, CDR3 protein. A D gene is named only where the DNA matches it firmly. Clone size, where shown, is once, few, many, or a class for clones that have expanded.

>TRBV28|TRBJ1-1|NA|TRBD1
CASSLGGQGWTEAFF
>TRBV7-5|TRBJ2-5|few|NA
CVRSCQEFQETQYF
>TRBV4-1|TRBJ1-1|NA|NA
CASSAMIGNTEAFF
>TRBV19|TRBJ1-4|once|TRBD1
CASSTTTGTVNEKLFF
>TRBV18|TRBJ1-3|NA|NA
CASSWGSDSGNTIYF
>TRBV4-1|TRBJ2-5|NA|TRBD2
CASSQPSGGARETQYF
>TRBV11-2|TRBJ2-1|NA|TRBD2
CASSFGGGSHEQFF
>TRBV4-1|TRBJ2-5|NA|TRBD2
CASSQEYSGGVRGTQYF
>TRBV12-3/TRBV12-4|TRBJ1-5|NA|NA
CASTLGAGQPQHF
>TRBV10-2|TRBJ2-1|NA|TRBD1
CASSTTGGEQFF
>TRBV7-2|TRBJ1-3|NA|NA
CASSPPAGRIGNTIYF
>TRBV19|TRBJ1-1|NA|NA
CASTRTLNTEAFF
>TRBV2|TRBJ2-7|NA|TRBD2
CASSEAPSGYYEQYF
>TRBV5-3|TRBJ1-4|once|TRBD1
CARSSGQEKEKLFF
>TRBV11-2|TRBJ2-2|NA|TRBD2
CASSSLEGLAVRGTGELFF
>TRBV4-1|TRBJ1-6|NA|NA
CASSQPGAQAPLHF
>TRBV7-9|TRBJ1-3|NA|TRBD1
CASSGYRGLIGNTIYF
>TRBV6-9|TRBJ1-1|NA|NA
CADKMAGAIVNTEAFF
>TRBV18|TRBJ1-1|NA|NA
CASSPPGQGNTEAFF
>TRBV19|TRBJ1-2|NA|NA
CASSIGQYYGYTF